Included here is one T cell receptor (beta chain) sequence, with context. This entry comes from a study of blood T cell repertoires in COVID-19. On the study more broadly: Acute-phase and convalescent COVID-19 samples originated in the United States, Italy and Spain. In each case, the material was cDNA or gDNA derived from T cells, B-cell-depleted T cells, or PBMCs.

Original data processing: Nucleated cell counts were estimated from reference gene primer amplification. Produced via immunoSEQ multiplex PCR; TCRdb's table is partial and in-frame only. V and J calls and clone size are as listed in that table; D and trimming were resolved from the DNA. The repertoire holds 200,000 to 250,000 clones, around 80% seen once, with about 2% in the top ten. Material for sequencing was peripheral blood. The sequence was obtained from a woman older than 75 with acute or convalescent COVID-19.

As DNA, the CDR3 is TGCGCCAGCGAGGGGGACATTCAGTACTTC. Residues: CASEGDIQYF. This chain uses TRBV10-1 with TRBJ2-4, with D possibly matching TRBD1 (6 bases). This CDR3 has 10 residues. V was shortened by 8 bases and J by 8 bases, with 7 bases between the two germline ends. Germline loops: CDR1 WNHNN, CDR2 SYGVQD (reference sequence).